Below, one TCR beta chain is given with its context. Its specificity is not known. Source study methods: For papillary thyroid cancer, a distant-metastasis classifier was constructed from CDR3 differences observed across clinicopathological groups. TCRdb reassembled clones from the PCR reads with MiXCR. V and J calls and clone size were set by TCRdb, not the authors. The sample includes roughly 72,000 clones, 18% of them seen just once. Trimming cost V 5 bases and J 2 bases, with 6 bases left between them. This CDR3 has 12 amino acids. Germline lookup yields CDR1 SGHRS and CDR2 YFSETQ. None of the patients had undergone any treatment ahead of thyroid surgery. The data were obtained in a study of metastatic and nonmetastatic thyroid tumors. Overall study: Blood and tumor or nodule tissue repertoires from malignant and benign thyroid patients were compared.

Study-wide points: According to reports, the diversity of TCR beta was significantly higher in malignant thyroid tumors than in benign nodules, and this held in both blood and tumor samples.

Material: blood. The chain uses TRBV5-1 and TRBJ2-3; D gene unclear. This receptor was taken from a female donor with papillary thyroid cancer or a benign thyroid nodule (not recorded which). Some clones in this sample may be carry-over from other donors' samples. This chain's CDR3 is CASRGFTDTQYF. CDR3 DNA: TGCGCCAGCAGGGGGTTCACAGATACGCAGTATTTT.